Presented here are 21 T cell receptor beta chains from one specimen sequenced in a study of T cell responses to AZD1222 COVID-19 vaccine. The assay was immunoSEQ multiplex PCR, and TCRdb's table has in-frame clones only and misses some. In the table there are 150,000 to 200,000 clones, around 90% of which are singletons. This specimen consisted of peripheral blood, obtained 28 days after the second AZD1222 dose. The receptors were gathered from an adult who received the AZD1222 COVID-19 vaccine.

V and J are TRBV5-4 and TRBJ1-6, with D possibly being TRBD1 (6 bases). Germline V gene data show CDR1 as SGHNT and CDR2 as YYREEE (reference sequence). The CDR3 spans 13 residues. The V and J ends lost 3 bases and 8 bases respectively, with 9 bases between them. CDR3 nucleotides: TGTGCCAGCAGCTCCACAGGGTATTCACCCCTCCACTTT. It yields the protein CASSSTGYSPLHF. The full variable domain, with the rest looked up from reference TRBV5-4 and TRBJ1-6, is ETGVTQSPTHLIKTRGQQVTLRCSSQSGHNTVSWYQQALGQGPQFIFQYYREEENGRGNFPPRFSGLQFPNYSSELNVNALELDDSALYLCASSSTGYSPLHFGNGTRLTVT.

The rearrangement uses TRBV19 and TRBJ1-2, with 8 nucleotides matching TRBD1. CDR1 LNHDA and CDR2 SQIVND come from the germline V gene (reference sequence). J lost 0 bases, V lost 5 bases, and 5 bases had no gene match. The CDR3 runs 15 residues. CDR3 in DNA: TGTGCCAGTAGTGTGGACAGGGACGCTAACTATGGCTACACCTTC. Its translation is CASSVDRDANYGYTF.

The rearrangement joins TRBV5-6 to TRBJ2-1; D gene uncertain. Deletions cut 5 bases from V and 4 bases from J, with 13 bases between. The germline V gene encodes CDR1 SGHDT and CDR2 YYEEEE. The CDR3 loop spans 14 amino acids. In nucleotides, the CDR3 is TGTGCCAGCAGTTGGGGTTCCTTTTACAATGAGCAGTTCTTC. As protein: CASSWGSFYNEQFF.

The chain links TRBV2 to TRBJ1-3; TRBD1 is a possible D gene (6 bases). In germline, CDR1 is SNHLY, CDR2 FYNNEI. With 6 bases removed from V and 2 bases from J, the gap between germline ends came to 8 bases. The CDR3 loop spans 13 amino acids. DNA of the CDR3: TGTGCCAGCAGGGGGACAACTGGAAACACCATATATTTT. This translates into CASRGTTGNTIYF.

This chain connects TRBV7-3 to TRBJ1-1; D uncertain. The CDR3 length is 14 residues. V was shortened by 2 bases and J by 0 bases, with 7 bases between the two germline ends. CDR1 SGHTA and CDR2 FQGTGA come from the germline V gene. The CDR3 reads CASSLSDMNTEAFF. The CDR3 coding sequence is TGTGCCAGCAGCTTATCCGATATGAACACTGAAGCTTTCTTT.

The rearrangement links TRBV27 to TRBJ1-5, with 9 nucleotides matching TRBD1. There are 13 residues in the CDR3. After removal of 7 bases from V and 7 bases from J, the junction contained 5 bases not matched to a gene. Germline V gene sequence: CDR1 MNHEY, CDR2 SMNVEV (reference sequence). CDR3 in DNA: TGTGCCAGCAACGACAGGGGGAAACAGCCCCAGCATTTT. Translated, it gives CASNDRGKQPQHF.

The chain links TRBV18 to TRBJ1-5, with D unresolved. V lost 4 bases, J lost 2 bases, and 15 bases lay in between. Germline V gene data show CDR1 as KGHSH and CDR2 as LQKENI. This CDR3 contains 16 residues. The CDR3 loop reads CASSLWALGRNQPQHF. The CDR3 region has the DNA TGTGCCAGCTCACTCTGGGCCCTCGGACGCAATCAGCCCCAGCATTTT.

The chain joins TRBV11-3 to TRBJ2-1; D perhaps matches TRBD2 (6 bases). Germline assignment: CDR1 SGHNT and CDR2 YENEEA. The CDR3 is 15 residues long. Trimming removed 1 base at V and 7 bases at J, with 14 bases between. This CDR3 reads CASSLGYGGGNEQFF. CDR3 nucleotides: TGTGCCAGCAGCTTAGGTTACGGGGGTGGGAATGAGCAGTTCTTC.

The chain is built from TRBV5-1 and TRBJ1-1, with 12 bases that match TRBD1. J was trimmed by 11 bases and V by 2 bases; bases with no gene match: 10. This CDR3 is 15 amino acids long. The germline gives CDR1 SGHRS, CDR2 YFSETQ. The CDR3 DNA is TGCGCCAGCAGCTTAGCCCCGGGACAGGGGGCTTGGGCTTTCTTT. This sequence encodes CASSLAPGQGAWAFF.

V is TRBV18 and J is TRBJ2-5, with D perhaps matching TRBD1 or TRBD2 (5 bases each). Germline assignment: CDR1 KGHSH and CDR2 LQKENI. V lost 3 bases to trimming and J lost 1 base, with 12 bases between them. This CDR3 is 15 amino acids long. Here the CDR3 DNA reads TGTGCCAGCTCACCTCGGGACCCCCGCCAAGAGACCCAGTACTTC. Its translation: CASSPRDPRQETQYF.

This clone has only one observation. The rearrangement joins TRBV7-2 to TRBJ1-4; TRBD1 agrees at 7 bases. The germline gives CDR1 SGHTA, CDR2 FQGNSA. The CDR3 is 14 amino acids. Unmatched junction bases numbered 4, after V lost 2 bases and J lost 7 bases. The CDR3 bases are TGTGCCAGCAGCTTAAGACAGGGAGGTGAAAAACTGTTTTTT. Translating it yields CASSLRQGGEKLFF. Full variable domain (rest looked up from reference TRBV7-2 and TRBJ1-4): GAGVSQSPSNKVTEKGKDVELRCDPISGHTALYWYRQSLGQGLEFLIYFQGNSAPDKSGLPSDRFSAERTGGSVSTLTIQRTQQEDSAVYLCASSLRQGGEKLFFGSGTQLSVL.

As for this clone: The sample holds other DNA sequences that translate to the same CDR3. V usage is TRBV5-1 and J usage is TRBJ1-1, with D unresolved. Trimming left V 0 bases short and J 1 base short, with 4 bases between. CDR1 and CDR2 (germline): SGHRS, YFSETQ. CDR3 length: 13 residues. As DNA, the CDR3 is TGCGCCAGCAGCTTGGTACGGAACACTGAAGCTTTCTTT. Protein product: CASSLVRNTEAFF.

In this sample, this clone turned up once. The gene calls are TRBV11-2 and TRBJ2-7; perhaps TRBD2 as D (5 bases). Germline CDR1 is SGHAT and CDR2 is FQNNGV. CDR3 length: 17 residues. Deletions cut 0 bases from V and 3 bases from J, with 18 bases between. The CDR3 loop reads CASSLEGAVGNLYEQYF. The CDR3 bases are TGTGCCAGCAGCTTAGAGGGAGCAGTAGGGAACCTCTACGAGCAGTACTTC.

CDR3 loop: CASSPRDRLKLAFF. The CDR3 bases are TGCGCCAGCAGCCCCCGGGACCGCCTAAAATTAGCTTTCTTT. The genes are TRBV5-1 and TRBJ1-1; D perhaps matches TRBD1 (5 bases). CDR3 size: 14 residues. Germline V CDR1 and CDR2: SGHRS, YFSETQ. Trimming stripped 4 bases from V and 10 bases from J, with 20 bases between.

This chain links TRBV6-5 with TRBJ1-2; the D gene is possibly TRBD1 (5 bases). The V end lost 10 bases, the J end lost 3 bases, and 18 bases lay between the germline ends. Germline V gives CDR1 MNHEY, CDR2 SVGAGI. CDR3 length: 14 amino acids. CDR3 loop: CAIRKSGSHYGYTF. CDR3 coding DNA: TGTGCCATCCGAAAATCAGGGAGCCACTATGGCTACACCTTC.

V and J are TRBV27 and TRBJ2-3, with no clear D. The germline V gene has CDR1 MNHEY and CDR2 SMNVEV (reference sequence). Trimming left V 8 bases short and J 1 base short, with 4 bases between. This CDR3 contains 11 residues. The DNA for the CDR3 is TGTGCCAGCGGCCGCACAGATACGCAGTATTTT. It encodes CASGRTDTQYF.

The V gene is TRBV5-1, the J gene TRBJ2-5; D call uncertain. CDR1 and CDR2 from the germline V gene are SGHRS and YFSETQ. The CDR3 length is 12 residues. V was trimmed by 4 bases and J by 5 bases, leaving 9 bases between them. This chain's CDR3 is CASSLTGETQYF. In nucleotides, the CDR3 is TGCGCCAGCAGCCTCACCGGGGAGACCCAGTACTTC.

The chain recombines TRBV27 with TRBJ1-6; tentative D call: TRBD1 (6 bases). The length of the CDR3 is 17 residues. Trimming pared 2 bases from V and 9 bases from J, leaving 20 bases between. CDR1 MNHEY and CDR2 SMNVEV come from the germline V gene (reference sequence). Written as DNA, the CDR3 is TGTGCCAGCAGTTTAAGGGGGGGGGCCCGTTTGGGTTCACCCCTCCACTTT. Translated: CASSLRGGARLGSPLHF.

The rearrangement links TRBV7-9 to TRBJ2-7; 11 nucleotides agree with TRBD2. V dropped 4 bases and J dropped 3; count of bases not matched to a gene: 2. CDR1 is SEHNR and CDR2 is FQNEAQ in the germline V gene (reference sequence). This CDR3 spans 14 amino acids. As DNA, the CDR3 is TGTGCCAGCAGCTCGACTAGCGGGGACTACGAGCAGTACTTC. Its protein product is CASSSTSGDYEQYF.

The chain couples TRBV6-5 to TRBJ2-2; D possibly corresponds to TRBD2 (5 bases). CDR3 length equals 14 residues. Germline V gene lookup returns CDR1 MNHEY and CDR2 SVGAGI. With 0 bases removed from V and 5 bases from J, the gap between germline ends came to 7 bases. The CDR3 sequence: CASSYSRRTGELFF. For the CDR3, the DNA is TGTGCCAGCAGTTACTCGAGGAGGACCGGGGAGCTGTTTTTT.

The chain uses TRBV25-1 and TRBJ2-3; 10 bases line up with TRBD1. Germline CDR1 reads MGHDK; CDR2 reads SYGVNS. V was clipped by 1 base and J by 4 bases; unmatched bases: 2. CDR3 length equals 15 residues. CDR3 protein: CASSESGQGSDTQYF. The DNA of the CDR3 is TGTGCCAGCAGTGAATCGGGACAGGGGTCAGATACGCAGTATTTT.